The 17 T cell receptor beta chains in this list originate from one sample, sequenced in a study of blood T cell repertoires in COVID-19. Only in-frame clones appear in the TCRdb table, and some are missing; sequencing was by immunoSEQ multiplex PCR. The sample carries around 280,000 clones, roughly 87% recorded once. Input material: PBMCs or T cells enriched from blood (not recorded which). The receptor source for this set is a woman between 40 and 50 years old who had recovered from COVID-19.

The rearrangement joins TRBV2 to TRBJ1-4; TRBD1 matches 10 bases. Germline V CDR1 and CDR2: SNHLY, FYNNEI. This CDR3 contains 14 residues. With V trimmed by 7 bases and J by 11 bases, 10 bases remained unmatched. CDR3 DNA: TGTGCCAGCACAAGTCGGGACAGGGGAGGGAAACTGTTTTTT. This encodes CASTSRDRGGKLFF.

In DNA, the CDR3 is TGTGCCAGCAGCCAGGATACTGCGCTAGACCTCAGATTACTTACCTACGAGCAGTACTTC. It specifies CASSQDTALDLRLLTYEQYF. The chain is built from TRBV3-1 (or the pseudogene TRBV3-2) and TRBJ2-7; D not certain. The length of the CDR3 is 20 residues. Trimming pared 3 bases from V and 2 bases from J, leaving 29 bases between. Germline CDR1 LGHDT, CDR2 YNNKEL (reference sequence).

V and J are TRBV2 and TRBJ1-2; 7 positions match TRBD1. J lost 2 bases, V lost 8 bases, and 11 bases had no gene match. Germline CDR1 and CDR2: SNHLY and FYNNEI. The CDR3 runs 15 residues. The CDR3 DNA reads as TGTGCCAGCGTAGACCACCTAGGGGGCAACTATGGCTACACCTTC. As protein: CASVDHLGGNYGYTF.

The V gene is TRBV27, the J gene TRBJ2-7, with 7 bases identical to TRBD2. The CDR3 totals 14 residues. Germline lookup yields CDR1 MNHEY and CDR2 SMNVEV (reference sequence). V was pared by 2 bases and J by 5 bases, with 6 bases of the junction left unmatched. CDR3 sequence (DNA): TGTGCCAGCAGTTTAAGGTGGGCGGGGGACGAGCAGTACTTC. It encodes CASSLRWAGDEQYF.

The chain combines TRBV19 with TRBJ1-3; D gene unclear. Trimming shortened V by 10 bases and J by 4 bases, and 20 bases separated the two germline ends. The CDR3 is 15 residues long. In germline, CDR1 is LNHDA, CDR2 SQIVND (reference sequence). The CDR3 region is CATTPGIPEGNTIYF. CDR3 DNA sequence: TGTGCCACTACGCCCGGGATCCCAGAAGGAAACACCATATATTTT.

The V gene is TRBV5-1, the J gene TRBJ2-3, with D perhaps matching TRBD1 (5 bases). The CDR3 is 16 residues long. Germline-derived CDR1 and CDR2 are SGHRS and YFSETQ. The V gene lost 0 bases and the J gene lost 2 bases, with 13 bases spanning the gap. Written as DNA, the CDR3 is TGCGCCAGCAGCTTGGCGGGCAGGGTTGTCACAGATACGCAGTATTTT. Its protein product is CASSLAGRVVTDTQYF.

This clone was seen a single time. The chain combines TRBV5-3 with TRBJ2-3, with 16 bases that match TRBD2. Being an ORF, TRBV5-3 has a function that is uncertain. V lost 2 bases to trimming and J lost 5 bases; unmatched junction nucleotides: 2. This CDR3 contains 16 residues. CDR3 sequence: CARSLGTSGRGDTQYF. The CDR3 coding sequence is TGTGCCAGAAGCTTAGGGACTAGCGGGAGGGGAGATACGCAGTATTTT.

This clone was recorded a few times. The chain combines TRBV24-1 with TRBJ2-1; D not resolved. This CDR3 has 13 amino acids. Trimming removed 3 bases at V and 8 bases at J, with 10 bases between. Looked up from germline, CDR1 is KGHDR and CDR2 is SFDVKD. This CDR3 reads CATSDPAADEQFF. The CDR3 nucleotides read TGTGCCACCAGTGATCCCGCGGCGGATGAGCAGTTCTTC.

In nucleotides, the CDR3 is TGTGCCAGCAGCTTCACAGGGTGGGACACTGAAGCTTTCTTT. This gives the protein CASSFTGWDTEAFF. The J gene is TRBJ1-1, the V gene TRBV11-2; D possibly corresponds to TRBD1 (6 bases). In germline, CDR1 is SGHAT, CDR2 FQNNGV. The CDR3 consists of 14 residues. Trimming pared 3 bases from V and 3 bases from J, leaving 11 bases between.

The rearrangement joins TRBV7-2 to TRBJ2-7; the match to TRBD2 covers 15 bases. Germline V gene data show CDR1 as SGHTA and CDR2 as FQGNSA. The CDR3 contains 16 residues. J was trimmed by 7 bases and V by 5 bases; bases with no gene match: 9. CDR3 amino acids: CASSPGLAGGPGEQYF. The CDR3 DNA sequence: TGTGCCAGCAGCCCAGGACTAGCGGGAGGGCCGGGGGAGCAGTACTTC.

The gene calls are TRBV7-6 and TRBJ2-1; weak D call: TRBD1 (5 bases). V lost 4 bases to trimming and J lost 2 bases, with 15 bases between them. CDR3 length: 16 amino acids. The germline gives CDR1 SGHVS, CDR2 FNYEAQ. The CDR3 region is CASSYAKGEPYNEQFF. CDR3 nucleotide sequence: TGTGCCAGCAGCTACGCCAAAGGGGAACCCTACAATGAGCAGTTCTTC.

This clone has a single count. The genes are TRBV28 and TRBJ2-3; no clear D gene. Trimming took 5 bases from V and 4 from J, leaving 13 bases between them. The CDR3 extends over 14 amino acids. The germline CDR1 and CDR2 sequences are MDHEN and SYDVKM. The CDR3 loop reads CASSPTPAPDTQYF. For the CDR3, the DNA is TGTGCCAGCAGTCCGACACCTGCCCCAGATACGCAGTATTTT.

This sequence joins TRBV6-1 and TRBJ1-5; perhaps TRBD1 as D (6 bases). Germline CDR1 is MNHNS and CDR2 is SASEGT. The V and J ends lost 3 bases and 5 bases respectively, with 14 bases between them. CDR3 length: 15 amino acids. The DNA for the CDR3 is TGTGCCAGCAGTGAGGGACCAGGGGTCTATCAGCCCCAGCATTTT. The encoded protein is CASSEGPGVYQPQHF.

This chain connects TRBV20-1 to TRBJ2-7; TRBD1 aligns across 7 bases. Germline V CDR1 and CDR2: DFQATT, SNEGSKA (reference sequence). The CDR3 extends over 11 amino acids. The CDR3 region is CRARTGYEQYF. CDR3 DNA sequence: TGCAGAGCCCGGACAGGCTACGAGCAGTACTTC.

V usage is TRBV27 and J usage is TRBJ2-3; perhaps TRBD2 as D (5 bases). Trimming pared 0 bases from V and 2 bases from J, leaving 6 bases between. This CDR3 has 14 amino acids. Germline V gene data show CDR1 as MNHEY and CDR2 as SMNVEV (reference sequence). The CDR3 protein is CASSLSGDTDTQYF. DNA of the CDR3: TGTGCCAGCAGTTTATCCGGGGACACAGATACGCAGTATTTT.

The V gene is TRBV18, the J gene TRBJ2-6; 9 nucleotides line up with TRBD1. CDR3 size: 16 residues. Germline CDR1 and CDR2: KGHSH and LQKENI. Trimming cost V 1 base and J 2 bases; bases outside gene matches: 0. The CDR3 DNA follows: TGTGCCAGCTCACCACGACAGGGGGCTGGGGCCAACGTCCTGACTTTC. Translated: CASSPRQGAGANVLTF. The full variable domain, completed using reference TRBV18 and TRBJ2-6, is NAGVMQNPRHLVRRRGQEARLRCSPMKGHSHVYWYRQLPEEGLKFMVYLQKENIIDESGMPKERFSAEFPKEGPSILRIQQVVRGDSAAYFCASSPRQGAGANVLTFGAGSRLTVL.

The rearrangement joins TRBV27 to TRBJ2-1, with TRBD1 identical over 7 bases. The CDR3 is 16 amino acids. Germline assignment: CDR1 MNHEY and CDR2 SMNVEV (reference sequence). Unmatched junction bases numbered 12, after V lost 5 bases and J lost 5 bases. CDR3 in amino acids: CASSLTGQVRNNEQFF. The CDR3 DNA follows: TGTGCCAGCAGTCTAACAGGACAGGTTCGTAACAATGAGCAGTTCTTC.